This T cell receptor (beta chain) originates from a study of T cells in Graves' hyperthyroidism and ophthalmopathy. CDR3 length: 14 amino acids. Germline CDR1 SEHNR, CDR2 FQNEAQ (reference sequence). V lost 5 bases and J lost 3, with 14 bases in between. General study points: Ophthalmopathy was predicted by the model a median of about 6.5 months ahead of onset. Peripheral blood also featured most of the thyroid clonotypes expanded above 0.001.

To note about this clonotype: Its target is unknown. Just one base apart from a much larger clone, this may be a read error.

Researchers amplified the TCR beta CDR3 regions from RNA transcripts. TCR CDR3 underwent first-round RT-PCR with the HTBI primer set. TCRdb itself ran the multiplex PCR reads through MiXCR, one entry per CDR3 protein. This table holds 45,000 to 55,000 distinct CDR3 sequences, approximately 58% found once. Not enrolled were patients with uncontrolled infection, other autoimmune disease, pregnancy or lactation. This receptor was taken from a man in his late teens or twenties with Graves' hyperthyroidism. Sequences were obtained from peripheral blood or thyroid tissue (not recorded which). The chain combines TRBV7-9 with TRBJ2-7, with D unresolved. In DNA form, the CDR3 reads TGTGCCAGCAGCAAAAAGAATATAGGCTACGAGCAGTACTTC. It encodes CASSKKNIGYEQYF. Filled out from reference TRBV7-9 and TRBJ2-7, the complete variable domain reads DTGVSQNPRHKITKRGQNVTFRCDPISEHNRLYWYRQTLGQGPEFLTYFQNEAQLEKSRLLSDRFSAERPKGSFSTLEIQRTEQGDSAMYLCASSKKNIGYEQYFGPGTRLTVT.